A single sample is the source of the 14 T cell receptor beta chains below, sequenced in a study of HIV-infected patients and healthy controls. TCRdb independently ran MiXCR on the 5' RACE reads; one entry per CDR3 protein. The sample carries more than 60,000 distinct CDR3 sequences, roughly a fifth recorded once. The sample taken for sequencing was CD4+ T cells from blood. The receptors come from a human donor in good health.

V is TRBV5-6 and J is TRBJ2-7, with 8 positions matching TRBD2. Germline V gene sequence: CDR1 SGHDT, CDR2 YYEEEE. J gave up 3 bases and V 0 bases, and 5 bases lay outside the gene matches. This CDR3 has 15 residues. The CDR3 region has the DNA TGTGCCAGCAGCTTGGAGGCGGGGGGATTCTACGAGCAGTACTTC. Its translation: CASSLEAGGFYEQYF.

This clonotype was detected many times. V is TRBV7-2 and J is TRBJ2-7, with TRBD2 matching over 14 bases. Trimming at V came to 1 base and at J to 9 bases, leaving 5 bases not matched to a gene. The germline gives CDR1 SGHTA, CDR2 FQGNSA. The CDR3 consists of 15 residues. In DNA form, the CDR3 reads TGTGCCAGCAGCTTAGGGACTAGCGGGGGGCGGGTGCAGTACTTC. As protein: CASSLGTSGGRVQYF.

This clonotype was detected a few times. The chain joins TRBV19 to TRBJ1-1; D is uncertain. This CDR3 spans 16 amino acids. Germline V gene sequence: CDR1 LNHDA, CDR2 SQIVND (reference sequence). Trimming stripped 7 bases from V and 1 base from J, with 19 bases between. The CDR3 DNA follows: TGTGCCAGTACCAGAACCTACGGACGGAAGAACACTGAAGCTTTCTTT. Protein product: CASTRTYGRKNTEAFF.

This clonotype was observed many times. This chain joins TRBV6-5 and TRBJ2-7, with TRBD1 as a possible D gene (6 bases). The length of the CDR3 is 13 residues. Germline CDR1 is MNHEY and CDR2 is SVGAGI. Between the trimmed V and J ends, which lost 2 bases and 3 bases, there was a span of 8 bases. The CDR3 is CASSYRGHYEQYF. CDR3 coding DNA: TGTGCCAGCAGTTACCGGGGACACTACGAGCAGTACTTC.

The V call is TRBV20-1, the J call TRBJ1-4, with TRBD1 as a possible D gene (5 bases). Germline V gives CDR1 DFQATT, CDR2 SNEGSKA (reference sequence). The CDR3 has 13 residues. Trimming stripped 0 bases from V and 7 bases from J, with 9 bases between. The DNA for the CDR3 is TGCAGTGCTAGAGACTTGGGGGGTGAAAAACTGTTTTTT. It yields the protein CSARDLGGEKLFF.

This clonotype was counted a few times. The chain couples TRBV5-1 to TRBJ1-3; 11 nucleotides agree with TRBD1. The CDR3 contains 15 residues. The J segment lost 3 bases and the V segment lost 4 bases, leaving 3 bases of the junction unmatched. Looked up from germline, CDR1 is SGHRS and CDR2 is YFSETQ. CDR3 in DNA: TGCGCCAGCAGCCCGGACAGGGGGCATGGAAACACCATATATTTT. As protein: CASSPDRGHGNTIYF.

There are many counts of this clonotype. The chain uses TRBV11-2 and TRBJ2-1, with no clear D. This CDR3 has 11 amino acids. The ends were cut back, 5 bases at V and 10 bases at J, with 9 bases in the middle. In germline, CDR1 is SGHAT, CDR2 FQNNGV. DNA for the CDR3: TGTGCCAGCAGCCCGCTGCAAGAGCAGTTCTTC. It encodes CASSPLQEQFF. The complete variable domain, with remaining parts taken from reference TRBV11-2 and TRBJ2-1, reads EAGVAQSPRYKIIEKRQSVAFWCNPISGHATLYWYQQILGQGPKLLIQFQNNGVVDDSQLPKDRFSAERLKGVDSTLKIQPAKLEDSAVYLCASSPLQEQFFGPGTRLTVL.

This clonotype was seen ten or more times. The rearrangement joins TRBV9 to TRBJ2-7; TRBD1 matches 11 bases. The V gene end was trimmed by 4 bases and the J gene end by 4 bases; junction bases not matched to a gene: 10. Germline V lookup: CDR1 SGDLS, CDR2 YYNGEE. The CDR3 consists of 16 residues. The CDR3 region has the DNA TGTGCCAGCAGCCCTCATGGGACAGGGGGAGTTTACGAGCAGTACTTC. Amino acid sequence: CASSPHGTGGVYEQYF.

This clonotype was counted between two and nine times. The V and J genes are TRBV10-3 and TRBJ2-1, with D perhaps TRBD1 or TRBD2 (5 bases each). This CDR3 contains 14 residues. Trimming took 6 bases from V and 10 from J, leaving 19 bases between them. The germline gives CDR1 ENHRY, CDR2 SYGVKD. The CDR3 loop is CAISASHGTGEQFF. CDR3 sequence (DNA): TGTGCCATCAGCGCCAGCCACGGGACGGGGGAGCAGTTCTTC.

This clonotype was counted at least ten times. This chain uses TRBV5-4 with TRBJ2-1; TRBD2 matches at 9 bases. Germline CDR1 SGHNT, CDR2 YYREEE (reference sequence). CDR3 size: 15 residues. V dropped 3 bases and J dropped 9; count of bases not matched to a gene: 10. The CDR3 loop is CASSSLAGSIGEQFF. In nucleotides, the CDR3 is TGTGCCAGCAGCTCCCTAGCGGGAAGTATAGGTGAGCAGTTCTTC.

The rearrangement uses TRBV5-8 and TRBJ1-5, with no clear D. Germline assignment: CDR1 SGHTS and CDR2 YDEGEE. Trimming took 0 bases from V and 0 from J, leaving 10 bases between them. The CDR3 runs 16 residues. The CDR3 is CASSLVEMYSNQPQHF. The CDR3 nucleotides read TGTGCCAGCAGCTTGGTCGAAATGTATAGCAATCAGCCCCAGCATTTT.

Ten or more counts support this clonotype. The gene calls are TRBV6-2 or TRBV6-3 and TRBJ2-2; D possibly matches TRBD1 or TRBD2 (5 bases each). Trimming shortened V by 0 bases and J by 0 bases, and 11 bases separated the two germline ends. Germline CDR1 reads MNHEY; CDR2 reads SVGEGT. The CDR3 is 17 residues long. The CDR3 reads CASSYSKGRTNTGELFF. The CDR3 nucleotides are TGTGCCAGCAGTTACTCGAAGGGACGGACGAACACCGGGGAGCTGTTTTTT.

This clonotype showed up just a few times. The V call is TRBV13, the J call TRBJ2-1, with D perhaps assigned TRBD1 or TRBD2 (5 bases each). This CDR3 contains 17 residues. Deletions cut 2 bases from V and 4 bases from J, with 18 bases between. Germline CDR1 is PRHDT and CDR2 is FYEKMQ (reference sequence). CDR3 DNA sequence: TGTGCCAGCAGCTTACCCTACAGGACTCGGAAATACAATGAGCAGTTCTTC. Protein product: CASSLPYRTRKYNEQFF.

This clonotype was counted ten times or more. The chain links TRBV11-3 to TRBJ1-6; the match to TRBD1 covers 9 bases. In germline, CDR1 is SGHNT, CDR2 YENEEA. V dropped 6 bases and J dropped 9; count of bases not matched to a gene: 9. The CDR3 spans 15 residues. Here the CDR3 reads CASSFFTGGSSPLHF. As DNA, the CDR3 is TGTGCCAGCAGTTTCTTCACAGGGGGCAGTTCACCCCTCCACTTT. The variable domain in full, completed from reference TRBV11-3 and TRBJ1-6, reads EAGVVQSPRYKIIEKKQPVAFWCNPISGHNTLYWYLQNLGQGPELLIRYENEEAVDDSQLPKDRFSAERLKGVDSTLKIQPAELGDSAVYLCASSFFTGGSSPLHFGNGTRLTVT.